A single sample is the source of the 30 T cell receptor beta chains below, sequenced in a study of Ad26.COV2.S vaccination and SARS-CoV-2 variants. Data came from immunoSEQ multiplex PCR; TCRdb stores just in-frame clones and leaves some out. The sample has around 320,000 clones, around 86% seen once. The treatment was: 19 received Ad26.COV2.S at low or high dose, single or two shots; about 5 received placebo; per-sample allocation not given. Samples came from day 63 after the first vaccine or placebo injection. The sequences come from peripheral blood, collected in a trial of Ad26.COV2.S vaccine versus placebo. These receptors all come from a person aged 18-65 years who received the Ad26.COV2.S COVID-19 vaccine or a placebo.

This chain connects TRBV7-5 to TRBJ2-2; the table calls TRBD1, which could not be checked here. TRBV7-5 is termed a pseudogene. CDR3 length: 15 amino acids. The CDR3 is CANKGADLGTGELFF. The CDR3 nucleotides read TGTGCCAACAAGGGGGCCGACTTGGGGACCGGGGAGCTGTTTTTT.

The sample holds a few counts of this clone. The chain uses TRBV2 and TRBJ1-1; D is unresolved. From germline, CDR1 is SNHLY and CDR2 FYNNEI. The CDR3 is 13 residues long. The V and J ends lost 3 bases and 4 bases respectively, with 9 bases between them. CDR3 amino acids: CASSDLRPTEAFF. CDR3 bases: TGTGCCAGCAGTGATTTGCGGCCCACTGAAGCTTTCTTT.

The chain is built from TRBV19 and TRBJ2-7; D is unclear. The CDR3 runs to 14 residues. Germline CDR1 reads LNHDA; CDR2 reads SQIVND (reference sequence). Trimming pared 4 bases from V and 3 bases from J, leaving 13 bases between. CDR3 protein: CASSKDGSIYEQYF. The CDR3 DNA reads TGTGCCAGTAGTAAGGACGGGTCAATCTACGAGCAGTACTTC.

The CDR3 spells CASSHLQGFGTGELFF. The CDR3 DNA reads TGTGCCAGCAGCCACTTACAGGGCTTCGGCACCGGGGAGCTGTTTTTT. V and J are TRBV9 and TRBJ2-2; tentatively, D is TRBD1 (6 bases). Germline CDR1 SGDLS, CDR2 YYNGEE. V lost 4 bases, J lost 4 bases, and 17 bases lay in between. The CDR3 is 16 amino acids. Looking up the rest from reference TRBV9 and TRBJ2-2 gives the full variable domain: DSGVTQTPKHLITATGQRVTLRCSPRSGDLSVYWYQQSLDQGLQFLIQYYNGEERAKGNILERFSAQQFPDLHSELNLSSLELGDSALYFCASSHLQGFGTGELFFGEGSRLTVL.

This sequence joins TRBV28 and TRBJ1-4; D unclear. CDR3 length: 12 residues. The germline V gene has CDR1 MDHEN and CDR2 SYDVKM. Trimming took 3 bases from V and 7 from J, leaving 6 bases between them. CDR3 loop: CASSLGSEKLFF. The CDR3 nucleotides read TGTGCCAGCAGTTTGGGTAGTGAAAAACTGTTTTTT.

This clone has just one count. CDR3: CASRRTSNQPQHF. As DNA, the CDR3 is TGTGCCAGCAGGCGGACTAGCAATCAGCCCCAGCATTTT. This rearrangement joins TRBV12-3 or TRBV12-4 to TRBJ1-5; no firm D call. The CDR3 is 13 residues long. The V end lost 6 bases, the J end lost 0 bases, and 6 bases lay between the germline ends.

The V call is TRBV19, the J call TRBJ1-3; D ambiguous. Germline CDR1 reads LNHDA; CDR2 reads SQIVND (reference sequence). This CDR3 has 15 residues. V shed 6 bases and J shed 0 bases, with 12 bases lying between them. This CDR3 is CASRRQGSSGNTIYF. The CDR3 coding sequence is TGTGCCAGTAGACGTCAAGGGAGCTCTGGAAACACCATATATTTT.

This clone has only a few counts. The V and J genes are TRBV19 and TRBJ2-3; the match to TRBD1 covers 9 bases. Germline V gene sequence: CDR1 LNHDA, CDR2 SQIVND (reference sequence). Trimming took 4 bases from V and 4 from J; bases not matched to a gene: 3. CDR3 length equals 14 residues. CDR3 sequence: CASSKDRGADTQYF. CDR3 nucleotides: TGTGCCAGTAGTAAGGACAGGGGAGCAGATACGCAGTATTTT.

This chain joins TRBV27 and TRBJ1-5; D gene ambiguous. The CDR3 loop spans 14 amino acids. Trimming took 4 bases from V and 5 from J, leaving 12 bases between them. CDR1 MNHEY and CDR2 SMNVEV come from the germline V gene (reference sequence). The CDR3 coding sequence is TGTGCCAGCAGTTCCTTATCGCCTGATCAGCCCCAGCATTTT. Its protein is CASSSLSPDQPQHF.

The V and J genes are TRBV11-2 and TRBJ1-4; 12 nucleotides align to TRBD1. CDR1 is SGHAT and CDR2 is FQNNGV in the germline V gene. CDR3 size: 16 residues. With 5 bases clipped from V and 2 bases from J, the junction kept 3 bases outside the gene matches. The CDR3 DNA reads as TGTGCCAGCAGCCGGGACAGGGGGCGCACTAATGAAAAACTGTTTTTT. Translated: CASSRDRGRTNEKLFF.

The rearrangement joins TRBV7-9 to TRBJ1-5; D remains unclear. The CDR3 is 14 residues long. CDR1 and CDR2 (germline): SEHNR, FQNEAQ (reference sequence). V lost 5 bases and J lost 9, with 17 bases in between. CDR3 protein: CASSPLVPGRPQHF. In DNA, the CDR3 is TGTGCCAGCAGCCCCTTGGTGCCTGGGAGGCCCCAGCATTTT.

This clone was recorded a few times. CDR3 DNA: TGTGCCAGCAGAACGGACAGCTACGAGCAGTACTTC. It codes for CASRTDSYEQYF. This sequence joins TRBV12-3 or TRBV12-4 and TRBJ2-7; possible D gene TRBD1, 6 bases. The V end lost 6 bases, the J end lost 3 bases, and 9 bases lay between the germline ends. This CDR3 contains 12 residues.

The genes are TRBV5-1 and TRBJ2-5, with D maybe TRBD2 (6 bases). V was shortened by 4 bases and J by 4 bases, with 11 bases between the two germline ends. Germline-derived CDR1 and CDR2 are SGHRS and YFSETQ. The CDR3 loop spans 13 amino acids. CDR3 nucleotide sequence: TGCGCCAGCAGCGGGGAGGTCGGAGAGACCCAGTACTTC. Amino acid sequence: CASSGEVGETQYF.

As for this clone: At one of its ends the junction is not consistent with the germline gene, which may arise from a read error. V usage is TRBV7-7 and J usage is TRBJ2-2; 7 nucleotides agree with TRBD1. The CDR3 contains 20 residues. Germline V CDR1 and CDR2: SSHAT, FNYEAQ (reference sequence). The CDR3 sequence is CASSKTQGVIEFGNTGELFF. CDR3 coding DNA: TGTGCTAGCAGCAAAACCCAGGGGGTTATTGAGTTTGGGAACACCGGGGAGCTGTTTTTT.

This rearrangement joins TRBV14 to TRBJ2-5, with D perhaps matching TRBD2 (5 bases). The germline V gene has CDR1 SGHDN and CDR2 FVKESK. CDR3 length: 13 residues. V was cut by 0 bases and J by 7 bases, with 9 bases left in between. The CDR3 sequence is CASSQEAGGTQYF. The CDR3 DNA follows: TGTGCCAGCAGCCAAGAGGCGGGTGGGACCCAGTACTTC.

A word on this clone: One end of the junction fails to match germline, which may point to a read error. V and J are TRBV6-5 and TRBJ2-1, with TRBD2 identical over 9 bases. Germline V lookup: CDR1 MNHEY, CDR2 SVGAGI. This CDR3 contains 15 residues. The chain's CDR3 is CASRDRGGAYNEQFF. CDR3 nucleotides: TGTGCGAGCAGAGATCGCGGGGGGGCCTACAATGAGCAGTTCTTC.

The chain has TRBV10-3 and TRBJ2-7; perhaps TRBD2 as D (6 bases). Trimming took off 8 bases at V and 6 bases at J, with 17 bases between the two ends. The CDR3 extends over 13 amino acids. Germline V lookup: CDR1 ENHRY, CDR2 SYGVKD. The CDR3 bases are TGTGCCATCGGGGGGATAAATAGGCGCGAGCAGTACTTC. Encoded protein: CAIGGINRREQYF.

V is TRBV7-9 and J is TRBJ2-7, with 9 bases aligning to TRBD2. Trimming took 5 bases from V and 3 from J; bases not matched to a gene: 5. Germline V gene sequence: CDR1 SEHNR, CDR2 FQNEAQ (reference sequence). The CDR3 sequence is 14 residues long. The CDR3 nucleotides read TGTGCCAGCAGCCCTGCGGGGGGGGTCTACGAGCAGTACTTC. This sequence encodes CASSPAGGVYEQYF.

CDR3 sequence (DNA): TGTGCCAGCAGTGACCCCGGACAGACAGATACGCAGTATTTT. The encoded protein is CASSDPGQTDTQYF. The gene calls are TRBV6-1 and TRBJ2-3, with D tentatively TRBD1 (6 bases). V lost 3 bases, J lost 3 bases, and 10 bases lay in between. From germline, CDR1 is MNHNS and CDR2 SASEGT. The CDR3 extends over 14 amino acids.

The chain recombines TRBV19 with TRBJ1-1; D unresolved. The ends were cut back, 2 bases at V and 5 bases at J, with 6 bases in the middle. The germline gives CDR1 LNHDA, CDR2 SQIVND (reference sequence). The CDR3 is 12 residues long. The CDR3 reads CASSIWETEAFF. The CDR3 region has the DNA TGTGCCAGTAGTATATGGGAAACTGAAGCTTTCTTT.

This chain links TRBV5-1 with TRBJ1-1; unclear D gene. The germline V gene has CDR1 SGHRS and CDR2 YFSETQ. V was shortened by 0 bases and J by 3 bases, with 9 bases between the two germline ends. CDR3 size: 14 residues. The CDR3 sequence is CASSLGDWDTEAFF. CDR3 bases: TGCGCCAGCAGCTTGGGGGATTGGGACACTGAAGCTTTCTTT.

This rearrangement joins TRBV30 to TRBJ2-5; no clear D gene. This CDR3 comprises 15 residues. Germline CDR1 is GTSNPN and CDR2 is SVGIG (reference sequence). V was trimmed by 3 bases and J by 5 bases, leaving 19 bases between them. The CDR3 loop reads CAWRGPDSGWETQYF. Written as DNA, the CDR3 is TGTGCCTGGAGAGGGCCGGATTCGGGTTGGGAGACCCAGTACTTC.

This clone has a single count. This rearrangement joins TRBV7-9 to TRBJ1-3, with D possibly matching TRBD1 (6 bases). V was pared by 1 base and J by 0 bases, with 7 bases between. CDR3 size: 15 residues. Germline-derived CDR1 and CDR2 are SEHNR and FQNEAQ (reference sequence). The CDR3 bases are TGTGCCAGCAGCTTAGTAGGGGGCTCTGGAAACACCATATATTTT. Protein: CASSLVGGSGNTIYF.

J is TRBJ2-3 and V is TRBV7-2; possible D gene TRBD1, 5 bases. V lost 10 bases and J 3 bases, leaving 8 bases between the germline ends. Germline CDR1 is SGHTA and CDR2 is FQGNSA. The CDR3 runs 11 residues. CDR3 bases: TGTGCCACACGACAGACAGATACGCAGTATTTT. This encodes CATRQTDTQYF. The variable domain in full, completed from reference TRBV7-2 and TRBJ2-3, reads GAGVSQSPSNKVTEKGKDVELRCDPISGHTALYWYRQSLGQGLEFLIYFQGNSAPDKSGLPSDRFSAERTGGSVSTLTIQRTQQEDSAVYLCATRQTDTQYFGPGTRLTVL.

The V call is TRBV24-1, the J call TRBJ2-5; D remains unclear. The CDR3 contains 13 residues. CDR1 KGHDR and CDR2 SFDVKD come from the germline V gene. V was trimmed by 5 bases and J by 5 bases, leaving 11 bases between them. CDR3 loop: CATSAPDGETQYF. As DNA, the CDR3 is TGTGCCACCAGTGCCCCCGATGGGGAGACCCAGTACTTC.

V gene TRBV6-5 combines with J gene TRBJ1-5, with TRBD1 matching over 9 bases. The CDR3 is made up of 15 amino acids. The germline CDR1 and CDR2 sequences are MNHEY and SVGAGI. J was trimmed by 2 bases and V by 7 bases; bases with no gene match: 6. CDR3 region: CASTEGQGGNQPQHF. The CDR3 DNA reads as TGTGCCAGCACCGAGGGACAGGGAGGCAATCAGCCCCAGCATTTT.

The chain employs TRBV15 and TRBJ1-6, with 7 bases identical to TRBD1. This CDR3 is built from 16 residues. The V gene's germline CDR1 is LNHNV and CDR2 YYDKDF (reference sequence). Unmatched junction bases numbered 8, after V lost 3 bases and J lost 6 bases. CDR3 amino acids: CATSSEPGGSNSPLHF. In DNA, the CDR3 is TGTGCCACCAGCAGTGAGCCAGGGGGAAGTAATTCACCCCTCCACTTT.

CDR3 nucleotide sequence: TGTGCCAGCAGCTTAGACTCCCAGCGGGGGGAAGTCGGGGAGCTGTTTTTT. Translated: CASSLDSQRGEVGELFF. V gene TRBV7-2 combines with J gene TRBJ2-2, with 9 bases identical to TRBD2. Germline V gives CDR1 SGHTA, CDR2 FQGNSA. With 1 base clipped from V and 7 bases from J, the junction kept 10 bases outside the gene matches. The CDR3 length is 17 residues. The whole variable domain, remainder taken from reference TRBV7-2 and TRBJ2-2, is GAGVSQSPSNKVTEKGKDVELRCDPISGHTALYWYRQSLGQGLEFLIYFQGNSAPDKSGLPSDRFSAERTGGSVSTLTIQRTQQEDSAVYLCASSLDSQRGEVGELFFGEGSRLTVL.

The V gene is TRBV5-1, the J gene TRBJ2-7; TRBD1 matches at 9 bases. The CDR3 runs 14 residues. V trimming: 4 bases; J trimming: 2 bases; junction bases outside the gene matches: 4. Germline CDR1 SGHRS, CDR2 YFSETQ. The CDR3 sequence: CASSRGQGPYEQYF. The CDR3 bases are TGCGCCAGCAGCCGGGGACAGGGACCCTACGAGCAGTACTTC.

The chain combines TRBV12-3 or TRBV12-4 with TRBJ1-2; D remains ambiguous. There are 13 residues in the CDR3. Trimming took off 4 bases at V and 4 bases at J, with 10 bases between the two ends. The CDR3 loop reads CASSSDVGYGYTF. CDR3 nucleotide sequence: TGTGCCAGCAGTTCGGACGTAGGCTATGGCTACACCTTC.